Detailed here is one T cell receptor (beta chain). Authors' processing steps: Amplified reference gene primers provided the basis for estimating nucleated cell counts. Here immunoSEQ multiplex PCR was the method, and the copy in TCRdb shows in-frame clones only, minus some. Clonal size and the V and J genes are those of that table, whereas D and trimming came from the DNA. This sample carries approximately 210,000 clones, around 80% of them seen once, and the ten largest clones take around 4.7%. These data are taken from a study of blood T cell repertoires in COVID-19. On the study more broadly: Material from acute and convalescent COVID-19 was sourced from the United States, Italy and Spain. T cells, B-cell-depleted T cells, or PBMCs provided the cDNA or gDNA that served as material.

The CDR3 covers 19 residues. J gave up 0 bases and V 5 bases, and 14 bases lay outside the gene matches. CDR1 and CDR2 from the germline V gene are MNHEY and SMNVEV (reference sequence). The sequenced material came from peripheral blood. The source of this sequence is a human donor in a cohort sampled during active COVID-19. The genes are TRBV27 and TRBJ2-4; 9 nucleotides line up with TRBD2. For the CDR3, the DNA is TGTGCCAGCAGTCCGTTAATAGCGGGGGTCTCCATAGCCAAAAACATTCAGTACTTC. Protein product: CASSPLIAGVSIAKNIQYF.